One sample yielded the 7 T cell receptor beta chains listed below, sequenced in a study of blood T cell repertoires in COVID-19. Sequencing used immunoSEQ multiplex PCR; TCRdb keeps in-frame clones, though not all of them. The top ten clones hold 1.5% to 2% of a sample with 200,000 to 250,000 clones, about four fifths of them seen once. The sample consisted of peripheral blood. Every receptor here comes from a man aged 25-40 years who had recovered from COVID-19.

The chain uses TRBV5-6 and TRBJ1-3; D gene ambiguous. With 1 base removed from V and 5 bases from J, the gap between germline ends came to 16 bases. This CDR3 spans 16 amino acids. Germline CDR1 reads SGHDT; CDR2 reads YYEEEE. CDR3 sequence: CASSLMSGNRRNTIYF. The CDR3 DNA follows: TGTGCCAGCAGCTTGATGTCAGGAAACAGAAGAAACACCATATATTTT.

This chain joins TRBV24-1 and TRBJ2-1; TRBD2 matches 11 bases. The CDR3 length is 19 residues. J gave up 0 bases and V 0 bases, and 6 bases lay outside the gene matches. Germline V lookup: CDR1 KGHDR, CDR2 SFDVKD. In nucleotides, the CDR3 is TGTGCCACCAGTGATTTGTGGCTAGCGGGGGGAAGCTCCTACAATGAGCAGTTCTTC. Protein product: CATSDLWLAGGSSYNEQFF.

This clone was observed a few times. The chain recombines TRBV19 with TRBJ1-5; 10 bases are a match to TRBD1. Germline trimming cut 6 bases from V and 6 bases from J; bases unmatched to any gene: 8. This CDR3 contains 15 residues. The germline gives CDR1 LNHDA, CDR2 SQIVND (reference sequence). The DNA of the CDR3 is TGTGCCAGTAGCGCCGGACAGGGGGTACGTCAGCCCCAGCATTTT. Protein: CASSAGQGVRQPQHF.

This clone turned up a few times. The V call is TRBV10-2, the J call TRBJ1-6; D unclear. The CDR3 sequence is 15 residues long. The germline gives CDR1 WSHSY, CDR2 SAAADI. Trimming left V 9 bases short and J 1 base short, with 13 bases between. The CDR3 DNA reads TGCGCCAGTGCGGAGGACTTTTCCTATAATTCACCCCTCCACTTT. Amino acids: CASAEDFSYNSPLHF.

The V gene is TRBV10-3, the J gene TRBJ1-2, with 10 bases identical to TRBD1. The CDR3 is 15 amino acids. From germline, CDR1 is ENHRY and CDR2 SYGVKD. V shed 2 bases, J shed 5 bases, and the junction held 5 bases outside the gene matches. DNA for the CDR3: TGTGCCATCAGTGAGCCAGACAGGGGGCGGTATGGCTACACCTTC. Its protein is CAISEPDRGRYGYTF.

CDR3 DNA sequence: TGTGCCAGTGGAGGGTTCCAAGAGACCCAGTACTTC. It translates to CASGGFQETQYF. V gene TRBV19 combines with J gene TRBJ2-5, with a possible D match to TRBD2 (6 bases). Trimming shortened V by 8 bases and J by 1 base, and 8 bases separated the two germline ends. CDR3 length: 12 amino acids. From germline, CDR1 is LNHDA and CDR2 SQIVND (reference sequence).

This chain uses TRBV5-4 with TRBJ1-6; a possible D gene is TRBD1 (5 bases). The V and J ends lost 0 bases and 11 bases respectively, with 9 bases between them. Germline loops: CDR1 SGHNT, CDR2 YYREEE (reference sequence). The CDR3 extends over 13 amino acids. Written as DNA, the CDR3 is TGTGCCAGCAGCTTGGACCCGGGGGCACCCCTCCACTTT. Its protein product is CASSLDPGAPLHF.